The 6 T cell receptor beta chains given below trace back to one sample, sequenced in a study of control samples from healthy donors and cancer patients. Using immunoSEQ multiplex PCR, the repertoire was profiled, and TCRdb retains in-frame clones only, with some absent. The sample lists 55,000 to 90,000 clones; nearly 85% were seen once. Sequenced input: blood. Source of these receptors: a man in his fifties or sixties in good health.

The chain recombines TRBV7-9 with TRBJ2-2, with D tentatively TRBD1 or TRBD2 (6 bases each). CDR3 length: 15 amino acids. V was shortened by 1 base and J by 6 bases, with 12 bases between the two germline ends. CDR1 and CDR2 (germline): SEHNR, FQNEAQ (reference sequence). CDR3 region: CASSLDGGPSGELFF. In DNA, the CDR3 is TGTGCCAGCAGCTTAGACGGGGGCCCCTCCGGGGAGCTGTTTTTT.

The chain carries TRBV30 and TRBJ1-1; D not certain. Germline-derived CDR1 and CDR2 are GTSNPN and SVGIG (reference sequence). CDR3 length: 12 amino acids. V was trimmed by 1 base and J by 5 bases, leaving 8 bases between them. The CDR3 DNA reads TGTGCCTGGAGTGAAGGAATTACTGAAGCTTTCTTT. Translation: CAWSEGITEAFF.

This chain connects TRBV4-2 to TRBJ2-6, with a tentative D call TRBD2 (6 bases). The CDR3 covers 16 residues. Per the germline V gene, CDR1 is LGHNA and CDR2 is YNFKEQ. The V end lost 1 base, the J end lost 0 bases, and 7 bases lay between the germline ends. The chain's CDR3 is CASSQGGASGANVLTF. The CDR3 DNA reads TGTGCCAGCAGCCAAGGCGGGGCCTCTGGGGCCAACGTCCTGACTTTC.

This rearrangement joins TRBV11-3 to TRBJ1-4; D unresolved. Trimming removed 4 bases from V and 10 bases from J, with 16 bases in between. Germline V gene sequence: CDR1 SGHNT, CDR2 YENEEA. The CDR3 spans 14 residues. CDR3 coding DNA: TGTGCCAGCAGCTCACCTAGTCCAACCCGAAAACTGTTTTTT. This codes for CASSSPSPTRKLFF.

The chain uses TRBV5-1 and TRBJ1-1; D gene unclear. Germline V CDR1 and CDR2: SGHRS, YFSETQ. Between the trimmed V and J ends, which lost 0 bases and 4 bases, there was a span of 10 bases. The length of the CDR3 is 14 residues. CDR3 DNA: TGCGCCAGCAGCTTGGCCGGAGGTACCACTGAAGCTTTCTTT. Its translation is CASSLAGGTTEAFF. The full variable domain, rest sourced from reference TRBV5-1 and TRBJ1-1, is KAGVTQTPRYLIKTRGQQVTLSCSPISGHRSVSWYQQTPGQGLQFLFEYFSETQRNKGNFPGRFSGRQFSNSRSEMNVSTLELGDSALYLCASSLAGGTTEAFFGQGTRLTVV.

The CDR3 coding sequence is TGTGCCAGCAGCTCCCAAAGCACAGATACGCAGTATTTT. Translating it yields CASSSQSTDTQYF. The chain carries TRBV5-6 and TRBJ2-3; D unresolved. CDR1 is SGHDT and CDR2 is YYEEEE in the germline V gene. Trimming removed 3 bases from V and 0 bases from J, with 5 bases in between. The CDR3 sequence is 13 residues long.